These 10 T cell receptor beta chains were all obtained from the same sample, sequenced in a study of neurological immune-mediated disorders. TCRdb passed the 5' RACE reads through MiXCR, listing each CDR3 protein once. The data contain tens of thousands of distinct CDR3 sequences, approximately 2.4% of them singletons. The sample consisted of PBMCs. The receptors shown here come from a woman aged 25 to 39 with multiple sclerosis.

This clonotype has ten or more counts. The V gene is TRBV20-1, the J gene TRBJ1-5, with D possibly being TRBD1 (5 bases). The CDR3 extends over 14 amino acids. Between the trimmed V and J ends, which lost 0 bases and 2 bases, there was a span of 8 bases. Germline V gene sequence: CDR1 DFQATT, CDR2 SNEGSKA (reference sequence). The CDR3 sequence is CSARDRGGNQPQHF. Here the CDR3 DNA reads TGCAGTGCTAGAGATCGGGGCGGCAATCAGCCCCAGCATTTT.

This clonotype appeared many times. The chain carries TRBV5-1 and TRBJ2-7, with TRBD1 matching over 7 bases. The CDR3 has 14 amino acids. CDR1 is SGHRS and CDR2 is YFSETQ in the germline V gene. J gave up 5 bases and V 0 bases, and 5 bases lay outside the gene matches. CDR3 sequence (DNA): TGCGCCAGCAGCTTGGGACAGGGTTTCGACGAGCAGTACTTC. This encodes CASSLGQGFDEQYF.

This clonotype was seen many times. V usage is TRBV7-8 and J usage is TRBJ2-1; tentative D call: TRBD2 (6 bases). V was trimmed by 2 bases and J by 9 bases, leaving 11 bases between them. Germline lookup yields CDR1 SGHVS and CDR2 FQNEAQ. CDR3 length: 13 amino acids. The CDR3 DNA reads TGTGCCAGCAGCTTAACCGGGAGATCTGAGCAGTTCTTC. This sequence encodes CASSLTGRSEQFF.

The sample holds many counts of this clonotype. V and J are TRBV20-1 and TRBJ2-5, with TRBD1 identical over 7 bases. The germline V gene encodes CDR1 DFQATT and CDR2 SNEGSKA (reference sequence). The ends lost 6 bases at V and 1 base at J; junction bases unmatched: 11. This CDR3 has 15 residues. The DNA of the CDR3 is TGCAGTGCCAGTACGACAGGGAGTTTCCAAGAGACCCAGTACTTC. This codes for CSASTTGSFQETQYF.

This clonotype showed up many times. This chain connects TRBV4-3 to TRBJ2-2, with 11 bases matching TRBD2. Germline assignment: CDR1 LGHNA and CDR2 YSLEER. Losses at the gene ends were 0 bases for V and 6 bases for J; bases not matched to a gene: 3. The CDR3 is 16 amino acids. The CDR3 nucleotides are TGCGCCAGCAGCCAAGAGGGACTAGCGGTTTCCGGGGAGCTGTTTTTT. It codes for CASSQEGLAVSGELFF.

This clonotype was recorded at least ten times. The chain combines TRBV20-1 with TRBJ2-7, with D maybe TRBD2 (5 bases). Germline V gene data show CDR1 as DFQATT and CDR2 as SNEGSKA (reference sequence). Trimming removed 2 bases at V and 9 bases at J, with 17 bases between. This CDR3 has 13 residues. This CDR3 reads CSARLVGDFGQYF. In DNA, the CDR3 is TGCAGTGCTAGACTAGTGGGAGATTTCGGGCAGTACTTC.

As concerns this clonotype: With a much larger clone just one base away, this may be a read error. Lacking the conserved final phenylalanine or tryptophan, this CDR3 likely reflects a read error. The rearrangement joins TRBV28 to TRBJ2-7; D possibly corresponds to TRBD1 (5 bases). The CDR3 extends over 16 amino acids. Germline lookup yields CDR1 MDHEN and CDR2 SYDVKM. The V gene lost 6 bases and the J gene lost 6 bases, with 24 bases spanning the gap. The CDR3 DNA reads TGTGCCAGCAGACGATCTACAGGAAAGGGTGGACGCGAGCAGTACATC. Translating it yields CASRRSTGKGGREQYI.

The chain employs TRBV11-2 and TRBJ2-3; D is undetermined. Germline lookup yields CDR1 SGHAT and CDR2 FQNNGV. This CDR3 comprises 14 residues. Trimming pared 3 bases from V and 2 bases from J, leaving 9 bases between. The CDR3 coding sequence is TGTGCCAGCAGCTTTACACAGCTCACAGATACGCAGTATTTT. It translates to CASSFTQLTDTQYF.

In its sample, this clonotype was seen many times. This sequence joins TRBV5-6 and TRBJ1-6; a possible D gene is TRBD1 (5 bases). The CDR3 is made up of 13 amino acids. CDR1 and CDR2 from the germline V gene are SGHDT and YYEEEE. V lost 4 bases and J 5 bases, leaving 7 bases between the germline ends. CDR3 amino acids: CASSLGDNSPLHF. The DNA of the CDR3 is TGTGCCAGCAGCCTGGGGGATAATTCACCCCTCCACTTT.

This clonotype was picked up many times. This sequence joins TRBV12-3 or TRBV12-4 and TRBJ2-1, with 9 bases identical to TRBD2. The CDR3 extends over 17 amino acids. V trimming: 2 bases; J trimming: 3 bases; junction bases outside the gene matches: 8. CDR3 in DNA: TGTGCCAGCAGTTTATATGTAGCGGGAGCAATCTACAATGAGCAGTTCTTC. It specifies CASSLYVAGAIYNEQFF.